A selection of T cell receptor beta chains follows, all from one sample in a study of T cells in Graves' hyperthyroidism and ophthalmopathy. Each CDR3 protein is one row after TCRdb ran MiXCR on the multiplex PCR reads. The table has 650,000 to 850,000 distinct CDR3 sequences, roughly a sixth seen once. Sequencing was performed on blood. The receptor source for this set is a woman between 50 and 59 years old with Graves' hyperthyroidism that later progressed to Graves' ophthalmopathy. Both conserved end residues are part of each CDR3. A D gene is named only where the DNA matches it firmly. Size is stated for part of the rows, as once, few or many counts, or as a class when the clone is expanded.

D	J	length	size	V	CDR3	DNA
.	TRBJ2-1	14	.	TRBV7-3	CASSPLDEYNEQFF	TGTGCCAGCAGCCCACTGGACGAGTACAATGAGCAGTTCTTC
.	TRBJ1-1	15	few	TRBV6-1	CAGRGGLSWDTEAFF	TGTGCCGGGAGAGGGGGTCTAAGTTGGGACACTGAAGCTTTCTTT
TRBD1	TRBJ2-7	15	many	TRBV27	CASSFGQANSYEQYF	TGTGCCAGCAGTTTCGGACAGGCCAACTCCTACGAGCAGTACTTC
.	TRBJ2-2	15	once	TRBV24-1	CATSDSQGNTGELFF	TGTGCCACCAGTGATAGTCAGGGGAACACCGGGGAGCTGTTTTTT
.	TRBJ1-2	13	many	TRBV10-1	CASSMSGGIGYTF	TGCGCCAGCAGTATGAGTGGAGGAATCGGCTACACCTTC
.	TRBJ2-2	15	few	TRBV4-1	CASSQLRTNTGELFF	TGCGCCAGCAGCCAACTCAGAACAAACACCGGGGAGCTGTTTTTT
.	TRBJ2-5	15	many	TRBV11-1	CASSERDNRRETQYF	TGTGCCAGCAGCGAAAGGGACAACCGACGGGAGACCCAGTACTTC
.	TRBJ1-3	12	many	TRBV30	CAWSVGGNTIYF	TGTGCCTGGAGTGTAGGGGGAAACACCATATATTTT
TRBD2	TRBJ2-3	20	.	TRBV6-5	CASSYSTSGPLAGSTDTQYF	TGTGCCAGCAGTTACTCGACTTCGGGTCCGCTAGCGGGGAGCACAGATACGCAGTATTTT
.	TRBJ1-1	13	.	TRBV12-3/TRBV12-4	CASTHGDVPEAFF	TGTGCCAGCACTCACGGGGATGTCCCTGAAGCTTTCTTT
.	TRBJ1-6	18	.	TRBV18	CASSPSINRSSYNSPLHF	TGTGCCAGCTCACCATCGATCAACAGGAGCTCCTATAATTCACCCCTCCACTTT
.	TRBJ2-7	13	few	TRBV7-9	CASSFGNSYEQYF	TGTGCCAGCAGCTTCGGGAACTCCTACGAGCAGTACTTC
TRBD1	TRBJ1-4	14	many	TRBV2	CASSRDREGEKLFF	TGTGCCAGCAGCCGGGACAGGGAGGGGGAAAAACTGTTTTTT
TRBD1	TRBJ2-1	15	many	TRBV3-1	CASSLGTGRVNEQFF	TGTGCCAGCAGCCTCGGGACAGGGCGAGTCAATGAGCAGTTCTTC
TRBD1	TRBJ2-1	18	few	TRBV20-1	CSAQKYGTGPTPYNEQFF	TGCAGTGCCCAGAAATACGGGACAGGGCCCACCCCATACAATGAGCAGTTCTTC
.	TRBJ2-2	15	.	TRBV6-5	CASSYSRSNTGELFF	TGTGCCAGCAGTTACTCGAGGTCGAACACCGGGGAGCTGTTTTTT
TRBD2	TRBJ2-5	16	many	TRBV13	CASSPIYAGGGETQYF	TGTGCCAGCAGCCCGATCTATGCGGGGGGAGGAGAGACCCAGTACTTC
.	TRBJ1-1	14	.	TRBV6-9	CASSENRKGTEAFF	TGCGCCAGCAGTGAGAACAGGAAAGGCACTGAAGCTTTCTTT
.	TRBJ1-6	15	few	TRBV12-3/TRBV12-4	CASSTRTGVRSPLHF	TGTGCCAGCAGTACTCGGACTGGGGTGAGGTCACCCCTCCACTTT
.	TRBJ1-5	12	many	TRBV6-1	CASSSDNQPQHF	TGTGCCAGCAGTTCTGACAATCAGCCCCAGCATTTT
.	TRBJ1-1	17	.	TRBV5-1	CASSFSSDSYLNTEAFF	TGCGCCAGCAGCTTTAGTTCCGACAGCTATTTGAACACTGAAGCTTTCTTT
TRBD1	TRBJ2-5	17	.	TRBV5-5	CASRSTPGQVAQETQYF	TGTGCCAGCAGGAGTACGCCGGGACAGGTTGCCCAAGAGACCCAGTACTTC
.	TRBJ1-1	14	few	TRBV7-2	CASSPPGLLNSAFF	TGTGCCAGCAGCCCCCCGGGACTTCTCAATTCAGCTTTCTTT
.	TRBJ2-3	14	few	TRBV5-1	CASSLATPSNTQYF	TGCGCCAGCAGCTTGGCCACCCCCAGCAATACGCAGTATTTT
TRBD1	TRBJ1-2	13	.	TRBV30	CAWGGTVNYGYTF	TGTGCCTGGGGAGGGACAGTTAACTATGGCTACACCTTC
TRBD1	TRBJ2-5	21	.	TRBV12-3/TRBV12-4	CASSLGTRGQGANPYQETQYF	TGTGCCAGCAGTTTGGGCACCAGGGGACAGGGGGCGAATCCGTACCAAGAGACCCAGTACTTC
TRBD2	TRBJ2-1	14	many	TRBV7-2	CASPGGAGSDEQFF	TGTGCCAGCCCCGGGGGGGCGGGATCCGATGAGCAGTTCTTC
.	TRBJ1-2	14	many	TRBV3-1	CASSQEASLYGYTF	TGTGCCAGCAGCCAAGAGGCCAGTCTATATGGCTACACCTTC
TRBD1	TRBJ1-5	14	few	TRBV6-1	CASANRQGIQPQHF	TGTGCCAGCGCCAATCGACAGGGCATCCAGCCCCAGCATTTT
TRBD1	TRBJ2-7	13	.	TRBV20-1	CSARGQGRYEQYF	TGCAGTGCTAGAGGACAGGGGAGGTACGAGCAGTACTTC
TRBD2	TRBJ2-3	14	few	TRBV6-2/TRBV6-3	CASLLAGVTDTQYF	TGTGCCAGCCTCCTAGCGGGGGTCACAGATACGCAGTATTTT
.	TRBJ2-1	13	.	TRBV6-2/TRBV6-3	CASSYSNSHEQFF	TGTGCCAGCAGTTACTCGAATTCGCATGAGCAGTTCTTC
.	TRBJ1-6	15	few	TRBV12-3/TRBV12-4	CASSLVDTGSSPLHF	TGTGCCAGCAGTTTAGTTGACACAGGCAGTTCACCCCTCCACTTT
.	TRBJ1-1	15	many	TRBV7-8	CASSLPPWLDTEAFF	TGTGCCAGCAGCCTCCCCCCCTGGTTGGACACTGAAGCTTTCTTT
.	TRBJ1-2	13	.	TRBV6-1	CASSRLANYGYTF	TGTGCCAGCAGCCGGTTAGCTAACTATGGCTACACCTTC
TRBD2	TRBJ2-5	13	.	TRBV20-1	CSAGGGAQETQYF	TGCAGTGCGGGGGGGGGTGCCCAAGAGACCCAGTACTTC
.	TRBJ2-1	17	few	TRBV12-3/TRBV12-4	CTSSLAHTGRGDNEQFF	TGTACCAGCAGTTTAGCCCATACAGGGAGGGGTGACAATGAGCAGTTCTTC